The 25 T cell receptor beta chains reported below all come from one sample, sequenced in a study of T cells in Graves' hyperthyroidism and ophthalmopathy. Amplified TCR beta CDR3 regions derived from RNA transcripts. Researchers ran a first-round RT-PCR on the TCR CDR3 using the HTBI primer set. TCRdb redid the calling of the multiplex PCR reads with MiXCR, one entry per CDR3 protein. The table has about 270,000 distinct CDR3 sequences, 22% seen once; the top ten hold roughly 60%. Sequenced material: blood. These receptors were taken from a man between 25 and 39 years old with Graves' ophthalmopathy.

This clonotype came up many times. This chain uses TRBV2 with TRBJ1-5, with D uncertain. The CDR3 has 13 amino acids. The germline V gene has CDR1 SNHLY and CDR2 FYNNEI. V was shortened by 4 bases and J by 4 bases, with 8 bases between the two germline ends. The CDR3 sequence: CASSGQRNQPQHF. CDR3 coding DNA: TGTGCCAGCAGTGGGCAACGTAATCAGCCCCAGCATTTT.

The chain recombines TRBV12-3 or TRBV12-4 with TRBJ1-5; 12 bases fit TRBD1. The V segment lost 6 bases and the J segment 3 bases; nucleotides outside the gene matches: 3. The CDR3 loop spans 15 amino acids. The CDR3 DNA is TGTGCCAGCAGCGGGACAGGGGGCTTCAATCAGCCCCAGCATTTT. Protein product: CASSGTGGFNQPQHF.

This clonotype was seen a handful of times. The chain is built from TRBV28 and TRBJ2-1; either TRBD1 or TRBD2 may fit D (7 bases each). The germline CDR1 and CDR2 sequences are MDHEN and SYDVKM. With 5 bases removed from V and 7 bases from J, the gap between germline ends came to 18 bases. There are 15 residues in the CDR3. CDR3 amino acids: CASSPLGGGRNEQFF. CDR3 coding DNA: TGTGCCAGCAGTCCTCTGGGAGGGGGCCGTAATGAGCAGTTCTTC.

The rearrangement links TRBV7-9 to TRBJ1-6, with unresolved D. Germline V gives CDR1 SEHNR, CDR2 FQNEAQ (reference sequence). The CDR3 spans 13 residues. Between the trimmed V and J ends, which lost 5 bases and 7 bases, there was a span of 9 bases. This CDR3 reads CASSPSPNSPLHF. The CDR3 nucleotides read TGTGCCAGCAGCCCTAGTCCCAATTCACCCCTCCACTTT.

In this sample, this clonotype turned up a few times. V gene TRBV6-2 or TRBV6-3 combines with J gene TRBJ1-3; D is undetermined. Germline lookup yields CDR1 MNHEY and CDR2 SVGEGT. V was trimmed by 5 bases and J by 0 bases, leaving 11 bases between them. The CDR3 contains 15 residues. The CDR3, as DNA: TGTGCCAGCAGTGTCAGACTCAACTCTGGAAACACCATATATTTT. Amino acid sequence: CASSVRLNSGNTIYF.

The chain couples TRBV12-3 or TRBV12-4 to TRBJ2-5; TRBD1 matches 8 bases. The CDR3 covers 14 residues. Trimming removed 5 bases from V and 1 base from J; junction bases left unmatched: 3. Written as DNA, the CDR3 is TGTGCCAGCAGTACAGGGACAGGCCAAGAGACCCAGTACTTC. Its protein is CASSTGTGQETQYF.

This clonotype turned up a few times. The chain recombines TRBV12-3 or TRBV12-4 with TRBJ1-1; D gene unclear. CDR3 length equals 15 residues. Trimming took off 2 bases at V and 0 bases at J, with 10 bases between the two ends. The CDR3: CASSLLVGLNTEAFF. The CDR3 nucleotides read TGTGCCAGCAGTTTACTGGTAGGTCTGAACACTGAAGCTTTCTTT.

Comments on this clonotype: This could be a read error, since a much larger clone is one nucleotide away. V gene TRBV28 combines with J gene TRBJ2-1, with unresolved D. Deletions cut 5 bases from V and 8 bases from J, with 7 bases between. The V gene's germline CDR1 is MDHEN and CDR2 SYDVKM. This CDR3 is 11 amino acids long. The CDR3 sequence is CASSRPDEQFF. CDR3 nucleotides: TGTGCCAGCAGTCGTCCCGATGAGCAGTTCTTC. Based on the CDR3 plus reference TRBV28 and TRBJ2-1, the full variable domain is DVKVTQSSRYLVKRTGEKVFLECVQDMDHENMFWYRQDPGLGLRLIYFSYDVKMKEKGDIPEGYSVSREKKERFSLILESASTNQTSMYLCASSRPDEQFFGPGTRLTVL.

J is TRBJ2-7 and V is TRBV10-1; 9 bases fit TRBD1. Unmatched junction bases numbered 2, after V lost 4 bases and J lost 4 bases. The CDR3 length is 13 residues. The V gene's germline CDR1 is WNHNN and CDR2 SYGVQD (reference sequence). The CDR3, as DNA: TGCGCCAGCAGTGTGGGACAGGGATACGAGCAGTACTTC. Encoded protein: CASSVGQGYEQYF.

This clonotype has a handful of counts. The chain couples TRBV7-2 to TRBJ1-5; no definite D call. The V and J ends lost 0 bases and 1 base respectively, with 4 bases between them. The CDR3 has 14 amino acids. Germline CDR1 is SGHTA and CDR2 is FQGNSA. CDR3 coding DNA: TGTGCCAGCAGCTTAGCGGAGAGCAATCAGCCCCAGCATTTT. It encodes CASSLAESNQPQHF.

This clonotype was observed a few times. V is TRBV6-1 and J is TRBJ1-1; no clear D. The ends were cut back, 7 bases at V and 1 base at J, with 10 bases in the middle. CDR1 is MNHNS and CDR2 is SASEGT in the germline V gene. The CDR3 has 13 residues. CDR3 in amino acids: CASKISQNTEAFF. CDR3 sequence (DNA): TGTGCCAGCAAGATTTCGCAGAACACTGAAGCTTTCTTT.

This clonotype ranks as hyperexpanded. The rearrangement uses TRBV9 and TRBJ2-7, with 8 bases that match TRBD1. CDR1 SGDLS and CDR2 YYNGEE come from the germline V gene. The CDR3 is 15 residues long. V shed 3 bases and J 1 base; nucleotides not matched to a gene: 6. The DNA for the CDR3 is TGTGCCAGCAGCGGTTCCAGACAGGGGTCCTACGAGCAGTACTTC. It specifies CASSGSRQGSYEQYF.

Comment on this clonotype: The junction and the germline gene differ at one end; a read error may be behind it. This chain connects TRBV19 to TRBJ2-2; 7 bases are shared with TRBD1. CDR3 length equals 14 residues. Germline V gene lookup returns CDR1 LNHDA and CDR2 SQIVND (reference sequence). CDR3 sequence reads: CASKGQLGPGELFF. CDR3 bases: TGTGCCAGTAAGGGACAGCTGGGGCCCGGGGAGCTATTTTTT.

The chain is built from TRBV20-1 and TRBJ2-4; unclear D gene. Deletions cut 3 bases from V and 0 bases from J, with 15 bases between. The CDR3 consists of 16 residues. In germline, CDR1 is DFQATT, CDR2 SNEGSKA (reference sequence). Written as DNA, the CDR3 is TGCAGTGCTAGTATTGAGGAAAACCTAGCCAAAAACATTCAGTACTTC. The encoded protein is CSASIEENLAKNIQYF.

The rearrangement links TRBV9 to TRBJ2-7; D is possibly TRBD1 or TRBD2 (5 bases each). The length of the CDR3 is 14 residues. With 3 bases removed from V and 3 bases from J, the gap between germline ends came to 13 bases. The germline gives CDR1 SGDLS, CDR2 YYNGEE. CDR3 sequence (DNA): TGTGCCAGCAGCGGACGAGGTGGGGGCTACGAGCAGTACTTC. Protein product: CASSGRGGGYEQYF.

The gene calls are TRBV7-2 and TRBJ1-5; possible D gene TRBD1, 5 bases. Germline values: CDR1 SGHTA, CDR2 FQGNSA. V lost 1 base and J 8 bases, leaving 12 bases between the germline ends. The CDR3 contains 14 residues. The CDR3 DNA is TGTGCCAGCAGCTTAGAAGGGACCGGGGAGCCCCAGCATTTT. Amino acid sequence: CASSLEGTGEPQHF. The full variable domain, in which reference TRBV7-2 and TRBJ1-5 provide the parts outside the CDR3, is GAGVSQSPSNKVTEKGKDVELRCDPISGHTALYWYRQSLGQGLEFLIYFQGNSAPDKSGLPSDRFSAERTGGSVSTLTIQRTQQEDSAVYLCASSLEGTGEPQHFGDGTRLSIL.

This clonotype was counted ten times or more. The chain carries TRBV20-1 and TRBJ2-3, with 10 bases aligning to TRBD2. Unmatched junction bases numbered 16, after V lost 6 bases and J lost 7 bases. CDR3 length: 16 amino acids. Germline V CDR1 and CDR2: DFQATT, SNEGSKA (reference sequence). The CDR3 sequence: CSARVFGASGRNTQYF. The CDR3 coding sequence is TGCAGTGCCAGGGTCTTTGGAGCTAGCGGGAGAAATACGCAGTATTTT.

This chain links TRBV7-8 with TRBJ2-5, with 8 bases aligning to TRBD2. Germline trimming cut 5 bases from V and 4 bases from J; bases unmatched to any gene: 6. Germline loops: CDR1 SGHVS, CDR2 FQNEAQ. The CDR3 covers 14 residues. In DNA form, the CDR3 reads TGTGCCAGCAGCCGTAGCGGGAATGGAGAGACCCAGTACTTC. Its protein is CASSRSGNGETQYF.

Remarks on this clonotype: A read error may explain this, as a much larger clone is one base away. The rearrangement joins TRBV6-5 to TRBJ2-1; D could derive from TRBD1 or TRBD2 (5 bases each). The CDR3 covers 17 residues. Germline-derived CDR1 and CDR2 are MNHEY and SVGAGI. Between the trimmed V and J ends, which lost 2 bases and 2 bases, there was a span of 16 bases. The CDR3 nucleotides read TGTGCCAGCAGTTACCTCCGGGGCCAGCAGCCCTACAATGAGCAGTTCTTC. Translating gives CASSYLRGQQPYNEQFF.

Of note for this clonotype: This clone may be a read error of a much larger clone one base away. The genes are TRBV2 and TRBJ2-1; D unclear. Looked up from germline, CDR1 is SNHLY and CDR2 is FYNNEI. The CDR3 is 10 amino acids. The CDR3 coding sequence is TGTGCCTGCAGTAGACATGAGCAGTTCTTC. This sequence encodes CACSRHEQFF. The full variable domain, with the rest looked up from reference TRBV2 and TRBJ2-1, is EPEVTQTPSHQVTQMGQEVILRCVPISNHLYFYWYRQILGQKVEFLVSFYNNEISEKSEIFDDQFSVERPDGSNFTLKIRSTKLEDSAMYFCACSRHEQFFGPGTRLTVL.

This clonotype has a handful of counts. The rearrangement uses TRBV11-2 and TRBJ1-1, with D possibly TRBD1 on 5 matching bases. CDR3 length: 14 residues. Germline V gene lookup returns CDR1 SGHAT and CDR2 FQNNGV. V lost 5 bases and J 4 bases, leaving 14 bases between the germline ends. CDR3 bases: TGTGCCAGCAGCAAAGAAGGCAGGGTCACTGAAGCTTTCTTT. Its translation is CASSKEGRVTEAFF. Using reference TRBV11-2 and TRBJ1-1 for the parts outside the CDR3, the full variable domain is EAGVAQSPRYKIIEKRQSVAFWCNPISGHATLYWYQQILGQGPKLLIQFQNNGVVDDSQLPKDRFSAERLKGVDSTLKIQPAKLEDSAVYLCASSKEGRVTEAFFGQGTRLTVV.

This clonotype was detected only a few times. Here the CDR3 DNA reads TGTGCCAGCAGTTTATCGCGCGCGGCCCAAGAGACCCAGTACTTC. Translated: CASSLSRAAQETQYF. The J gene is TRBJ2-5, the V gene TRBV27, with no clear D. The V end lost 0 bases, the J end lost 1 base, and 9 bases lay between the germline ends. CDR1 and CDR2 (germline): MNHEY, SMNVEV (reference sequence). There are 15 residues in the CDR3.

This clonotype was picked up many times. The V and J genes are TRBV11-2 and TRBJ1-6; D unresolved. V lost 0 bases to trimming and J lost 14 bases, with 8 bases between them. This CDR3 is 12 amino acids long. Germline V lookup: CDR1 SGHAT, CDR2 FQNNGV. The CDR3 DNA sequence: TGTGCCAGCAGCTTAGATGCGGGGACCCTCCACTTT. This encodes CASSLDAGTLHF.

The J gene is TRBJ2-1, the V gene TRBV6-2 or TRBV6-3; TRBD1 matches at 8 bases. V dropped 5 bases and J dropped 2; count of bases not matched to a gene: 2. This CDR3 comprises 14 residues. The V gene's germline CDR1 is MNHEY and CDR2 SVGEGT. CDR3 sequence: CASSLRGPYNEQFF. DNA for the CDR3: TGTGCCAGCAGTCTCAGGGGGCCCTACAATGAGCAGTTCTTC.

As for this clonotype: This could be a read error, since a much larger clone is one nucleotide away. J is TRBJ2-7 and V is TRBV28, with TRBD2 as a possible D gene (6 bases). The germline V gene has CDR1 MDHEN and CDR2 SYDVKM. The CDR3 contains 14 residues. CDR3 in DNA: TGTACCAGCAGAAACCCCCGGGGGTCCTACGAGCAGTACTTC. As protein: CTSRNPRGSYEQYF.